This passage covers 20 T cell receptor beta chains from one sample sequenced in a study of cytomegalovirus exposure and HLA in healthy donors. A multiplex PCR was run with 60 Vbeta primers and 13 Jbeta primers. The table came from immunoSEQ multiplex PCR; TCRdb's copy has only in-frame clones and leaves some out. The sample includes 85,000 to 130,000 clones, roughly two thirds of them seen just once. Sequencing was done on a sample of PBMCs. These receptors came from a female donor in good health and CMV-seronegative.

The CDR3 sequence: CASSETGAYNEQFF. The CDR3, as DNA: TGTGCCAGCAGCGAGACGGGAGCCTACAATGAGCAGTTCTTC. This chain connects TRBV9 to TRBJ2-1; D perhaps matches TRBD2 (6 bases). This CDR3 comprises 14 residues. Germline V gene data show CDR1 as SGDLS and CDR2 as YYNGEE. Trimming cost V 3 bases and J 2 bases, with 9 bases left between them.

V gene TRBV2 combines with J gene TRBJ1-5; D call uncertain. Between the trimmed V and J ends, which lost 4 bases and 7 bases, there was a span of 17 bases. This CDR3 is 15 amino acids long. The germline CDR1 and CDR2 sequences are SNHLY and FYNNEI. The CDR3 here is CASSGRGGSGQPQHF. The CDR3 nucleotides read TGTGCCAGCAGTGGGCGGGGAGGGAGCGGCCAGCCCCAGCATTTT.

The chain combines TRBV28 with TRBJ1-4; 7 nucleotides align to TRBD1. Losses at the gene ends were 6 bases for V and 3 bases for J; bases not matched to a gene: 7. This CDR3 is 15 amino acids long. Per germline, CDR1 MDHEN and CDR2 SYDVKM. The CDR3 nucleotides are TGTGCCAGCAGGTCGACAGGGATGTCTAATGAAAAACTGTTTTTT. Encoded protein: CASRSTGMSNEKLFF.

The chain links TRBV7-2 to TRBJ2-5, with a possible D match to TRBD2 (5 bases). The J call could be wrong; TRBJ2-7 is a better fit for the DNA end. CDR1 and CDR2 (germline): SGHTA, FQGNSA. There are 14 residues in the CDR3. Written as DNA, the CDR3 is TGTGCCAGCAGCCACCCTCAGGCGGGCTACGAGCAGTACTTC. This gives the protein CASSHPQAGYEQYF.

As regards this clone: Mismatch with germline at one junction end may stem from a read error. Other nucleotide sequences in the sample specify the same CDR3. This chain's CDR3 is CASSPRHGGSHTGELFF. DNA for the CDR3: TGTGCCAGTAGTCCCAGGCACGGCGGGAGCCACACCGGGGAACTGTTTTTT. The V call is TRBV19, the J call TRBJ2-2, with 7 positions matching TRBD2. This CDR3 has 17 residues. Germline V lookup: CDR1 LNHDA, CDR2 SQIVND (reference sequence).

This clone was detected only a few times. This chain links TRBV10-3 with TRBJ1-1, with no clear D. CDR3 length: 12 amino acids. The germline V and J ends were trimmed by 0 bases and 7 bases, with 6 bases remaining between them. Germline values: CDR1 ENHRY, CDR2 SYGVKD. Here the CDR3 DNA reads TGTGCCATCAGTGAGTCGCGGGTTGAAGCTTTCTTT. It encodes CAISESRVEAFF.

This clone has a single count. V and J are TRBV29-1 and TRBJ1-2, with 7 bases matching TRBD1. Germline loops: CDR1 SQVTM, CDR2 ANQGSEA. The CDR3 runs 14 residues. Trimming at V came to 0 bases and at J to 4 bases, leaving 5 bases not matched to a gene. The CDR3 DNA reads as TGCAGCGTTGAAGAGAGGCAGGGGGGCTATGGCTACACCTTC. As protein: CSVEERQGGYGYTF.

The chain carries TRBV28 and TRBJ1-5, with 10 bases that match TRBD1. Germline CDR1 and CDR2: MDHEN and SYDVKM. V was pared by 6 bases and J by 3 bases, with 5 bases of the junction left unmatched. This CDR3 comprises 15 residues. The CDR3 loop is CASSKDRGINQPQHF. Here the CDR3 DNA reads TGTGCCAGCAGCAAGGACAGGGGGATCAATCAGCCCCAGCATTTT.

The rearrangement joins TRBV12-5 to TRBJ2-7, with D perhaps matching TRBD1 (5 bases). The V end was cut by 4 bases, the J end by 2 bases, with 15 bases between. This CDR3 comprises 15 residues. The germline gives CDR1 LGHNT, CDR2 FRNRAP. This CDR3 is CASGYRKPNTYEQYF. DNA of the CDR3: TGTGCTAGTGGTTACAGGAAACCAAACACCTACGAGCAGTACTTC.

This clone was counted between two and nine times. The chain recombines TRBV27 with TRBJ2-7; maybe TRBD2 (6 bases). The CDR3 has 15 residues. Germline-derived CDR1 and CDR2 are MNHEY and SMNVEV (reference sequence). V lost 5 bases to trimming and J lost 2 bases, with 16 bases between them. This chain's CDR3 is CASSRSGTPAYEQYF. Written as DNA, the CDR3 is TGTGCCAGCAGTCGATCCGGGACTCCCGCCTACGAGCAGTACTTC.

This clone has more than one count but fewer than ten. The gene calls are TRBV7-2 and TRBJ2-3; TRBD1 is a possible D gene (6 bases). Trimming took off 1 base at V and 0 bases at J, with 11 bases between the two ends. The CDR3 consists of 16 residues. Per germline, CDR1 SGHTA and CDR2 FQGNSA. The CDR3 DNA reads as TGTGCCAGCAGCTTAGTGGGACAACTCAGCACAGATACGCAGTATTTT. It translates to CASSLVGQLSTDTQYF.

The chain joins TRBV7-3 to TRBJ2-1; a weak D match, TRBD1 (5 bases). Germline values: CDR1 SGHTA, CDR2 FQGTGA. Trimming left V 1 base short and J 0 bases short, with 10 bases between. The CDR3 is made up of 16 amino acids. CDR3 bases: TGTGCCAGCAGCTTAATAGGGGCGAGCTCCTACAATGAGCAGTTCTTC. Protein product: CASSLIGASSYNEQFF.

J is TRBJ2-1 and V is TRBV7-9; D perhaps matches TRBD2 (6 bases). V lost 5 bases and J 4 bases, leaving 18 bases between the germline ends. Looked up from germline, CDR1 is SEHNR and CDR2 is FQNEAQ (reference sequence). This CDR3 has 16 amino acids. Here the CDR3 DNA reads TGTGCCAGCAGCCAGGTTGGCGGGATCTCATACAATGAGCAGTTCTTC. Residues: CASSQVGGISYNEQFF.

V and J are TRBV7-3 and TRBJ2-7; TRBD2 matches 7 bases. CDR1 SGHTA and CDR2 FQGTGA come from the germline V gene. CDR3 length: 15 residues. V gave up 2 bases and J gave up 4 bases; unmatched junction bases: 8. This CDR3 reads CASSLGAGARYEQYF. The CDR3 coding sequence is TGTGCCAGCAGCTTAGGGGCGGGAGCGCGGTACGAGCAGTACTTC.

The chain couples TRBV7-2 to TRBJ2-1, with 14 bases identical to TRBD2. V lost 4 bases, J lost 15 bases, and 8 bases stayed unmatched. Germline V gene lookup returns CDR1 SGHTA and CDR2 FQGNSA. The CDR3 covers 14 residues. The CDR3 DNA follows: TGTGCCAGCAGCTCAAGAGGACTAGCGGGAGGAAGGTTCTTC. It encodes CASSSRGLAGGRFF.

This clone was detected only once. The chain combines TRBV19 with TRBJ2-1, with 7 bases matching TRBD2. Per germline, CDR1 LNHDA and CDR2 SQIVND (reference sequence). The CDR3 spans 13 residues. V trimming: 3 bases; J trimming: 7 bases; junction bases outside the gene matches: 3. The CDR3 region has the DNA TGTGCCAGTAGTATGGCTAGCGGTAATGAGCAGTTCTTC. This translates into CASSMASGNEQFF.

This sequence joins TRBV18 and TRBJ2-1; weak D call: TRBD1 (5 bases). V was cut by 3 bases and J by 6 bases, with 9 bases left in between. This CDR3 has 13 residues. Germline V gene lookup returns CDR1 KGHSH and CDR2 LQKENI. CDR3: CASSPAQGNEQFF. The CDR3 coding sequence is TGTGCCAGCTCACCTGCCCAGGGCAATGAGCAGTTCTTC.

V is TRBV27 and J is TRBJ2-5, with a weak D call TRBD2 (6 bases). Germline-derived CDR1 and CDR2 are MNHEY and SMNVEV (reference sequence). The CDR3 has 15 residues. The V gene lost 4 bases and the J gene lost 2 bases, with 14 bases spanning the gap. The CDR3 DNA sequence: TGTGCCAGCAGTTCCCGGGACTTCTCGCAAGAGACCCAGTACTTC. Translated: CASSSRDFSQETQYF.

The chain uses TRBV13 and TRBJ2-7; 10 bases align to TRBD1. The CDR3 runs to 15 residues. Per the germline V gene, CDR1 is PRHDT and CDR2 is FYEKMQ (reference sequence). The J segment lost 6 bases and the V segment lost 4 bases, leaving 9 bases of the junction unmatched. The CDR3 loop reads CASSSRDRGLIEQYF. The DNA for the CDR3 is TGTGCCAGCAGCTCCCGGGACAGGGGCTTGATCGAGCAGTACTTC.

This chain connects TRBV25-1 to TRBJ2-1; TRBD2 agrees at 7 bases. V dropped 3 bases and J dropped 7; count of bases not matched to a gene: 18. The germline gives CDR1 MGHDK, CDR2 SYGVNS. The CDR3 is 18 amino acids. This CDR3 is CASSDVLGGLVDRNEQFF. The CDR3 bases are TGTGCCAGCAGTGATGTGTTAGGAGGACTAGTGGATCGGAATGAGCAGTTCTTC.